Listed below are T cell receptor beta chains from one sample, sequenced in a study of radiotherapy plus CTLA-4 blockade in lung cancer. Data came from immunoSEQ multiplex PCR; TCRdb stores just in-frame clones and leaves some out. Among 45,000 to 55,000 clones listed, 65% to 80% were seen once. The sequencing used peripheral blood, collected from a patient treated with radiotherapy plus ipilimumab. These receptors originate from a human donor with non-small cell lung cancer who had a partial response to radiotherapy plus ipilimumab. The CDR3 runs from the conserved cysteine through the conserved F or W. D genes are given only for firm matches. Expanded clones are given a class, and other clones once, few, many or no size at all.

size,D,V,J,length,DNA,CDR3
NA,TRBD1,TRBV6-5,TRBJ1-1,13,TGTGCCAGCACCTGGGACAGAGGCACTGAAGCTTTCTTT,CASTWDRGTEAFF
NA,TRBD1,TRBV7-2,TRBJ2-7,15,TGTGCCAGCAGCTTCGAGGGGACAGGTTTCAGCGAGCAGTACTTC,CASSFEGTGFSEQYF
NA,TRBD1,TRBV28,TRBJ1-5,14,TGTGCCAGCAGTCTGACAGGGTTTAGTCAGCCCCAGCATTTT,CASSLTGFSQPQHF
NA,TRBD1,TRBV5-4,TRBJ1-2,15,TGTGCCAGCAGCGATGGACAGGGGAGGTTTGGTGGCTACACCTTC,CASSDGQGRFGGYTF
NA,NA,TRBV9,TRBJ2-5,13,TGTGCCAGCAGCGTAGCAGTAGCAGAGACCCAGTACTTC,CASSVAVAETQYF
NA,TRBD2,TRBV6-6,TRBJ2-1,16,TGTGCCAGCAGTTACTCGCCGGTAGCGGGGGGGCAGGAGCAGTTCTTC,CASSYSPVAGGQEQFF
few,TRBD1,TRBV4-2,TRBJ1-4,15,TGTGCCAGCAGCCAACCAGGGGGTTTAAGGGAAAAACTGTTTTTT,CASSQPGGLREKLFF
NA,NA,TRBV2,TRBJ1-4,14,TGTGCCAGCAGTGATAGGTTAGGGGATGAAAAACTGTTTTTT,CASSDRLGDEKLFF
NA,TRBD1,TRBV5-1,TRBJ2-5,14,TGCGCCAGCAGCTTGGGGACAGGGAAGGAGACCCAGTACTTC,CASSLGTGKETQYF
NA,NA,TRBV4-2,TRBJ1-6,17,TGTGCCAGCAGCCAAGATTCCGACAGCCTGAGCAATTCACCCCTCCACTTT,CASSQDSDSLSNSPLHF
NA,TRBD2,TRBV6-5,TRBJ2-3,14,TGTGCCAGCAGGGGCGGGGGGCATGAAGATACGCAGTATTTT,CASRGGGHEDTQYF
NA,TRBD1,TRBV6-1,TRBJ1-5,15,TGTGCCAGCAGACCAGACAGGGGCGGCAATCAGCCCCAGCATTTT,CASRPDRGGNQPQHF
NA,TRBD2,TRBV7-3,TRBJ2-3,15,TGTGCCAGCGCCGTGACCGGGGGGGAAACAGATACGCAGTATTTT,CASAVTGGETDTQYF
NA,TRBD1,TRBV7-9,TRBJ1-2,16,TGTGCCAGCAGCTTAATCGGTCGGGGACAGGGGCAAGGCTACACCTTC,CASSLIGRGQGQGYTF
NA,NA,TRBV7-3,TRBJ2-3,15,TGTGCCAGCAGCCCTTATCCCACTAGCACAGATACGCAGTATTTT,CASSPYPTSTDTQYF
NA,TRBD1,TRBV7-9,TRBJ2-2,16,TGTGCCAGCAGCTTACTCACCGGGACAGGGGCCGGGGAGCTGTTTTTT,CASSLLTGTGAGELFF
NA,TRBD2,TRBV7-8,TRBJ2-2,18,TGTGCCAGCAGCTTAGCGCGGCTAGCGGGGGGGCCGGGCGGGGAGCTGTTTTTT,CASSLARLAGGPGGELFF
NA,NA,TRBV11-2,TRBJ2-7,14,TGTGCCAGCAGCTTACTGACAGGCTCCTACGAGCAGTACTTC,CASSLLTGSYEQYF
NA,NA,TRBV7-6,TRBJ1-2,13,TGTGCCAGCAGCTTAGGGGCAGGATATGGCTACACCTTC,CASSLGAGYGYTF
medium-sized,TRBD1,TRBV30,TRBJ2-1,12,TGTGCCTGGACAAGCAGGGGGAATGAGCAGTTCTTC,CAWTSRGNEQFF
NA,TRBD1,TRBV19,TRBJ2-3,14,TGTGCCACCGTCGACAGGGCTGGAGCAGATACGCAGTATTTT,CATVDRAGADTQYF
NA,TRBD1,TRBV7-2,TRBJ2-2,14,TGTGCCAGCAGCGGCGACAGGGGTGTCGGGGAGCTGTTTTTT,CASSGDRGVGELFF
NA,TRBD1,TRBV5-1,TRBJ1-2,14,TGCGCCAGCAGCTTGGTGGGACAGGGACATGGCTACACCTTC,CASSLVGQGHGYTF
few,TRBD1,TRBV5-1,TRBJ2-5,16,TGCGCCAGCAGCACAGGACAGGGCGGGCCCCAAGAGACCCAGTACTTC,CASSTGQGGPQETQYF
NA,TRBD1,TRBV19,TRBJ1-5,13,TGTGCCAGCAGGACAGGAACCAATCAGCCCCAGCATTTT,CASRTGTNQPQHF
NA,TRBD1,TRBV28,TRBJ1-4,14,TGTGCCAGCAGTTTAAGACAGGGTGACGAAAAACTGTTTTTT,CASSLRQGDEKLFF
NA,NA,TRBV13,TRBJ1-3,15,TGTGCCAGCAGCCCCCAAACTGGCTCTGGAAACACCATATATTTT,CASSPQTGSGNTIYF